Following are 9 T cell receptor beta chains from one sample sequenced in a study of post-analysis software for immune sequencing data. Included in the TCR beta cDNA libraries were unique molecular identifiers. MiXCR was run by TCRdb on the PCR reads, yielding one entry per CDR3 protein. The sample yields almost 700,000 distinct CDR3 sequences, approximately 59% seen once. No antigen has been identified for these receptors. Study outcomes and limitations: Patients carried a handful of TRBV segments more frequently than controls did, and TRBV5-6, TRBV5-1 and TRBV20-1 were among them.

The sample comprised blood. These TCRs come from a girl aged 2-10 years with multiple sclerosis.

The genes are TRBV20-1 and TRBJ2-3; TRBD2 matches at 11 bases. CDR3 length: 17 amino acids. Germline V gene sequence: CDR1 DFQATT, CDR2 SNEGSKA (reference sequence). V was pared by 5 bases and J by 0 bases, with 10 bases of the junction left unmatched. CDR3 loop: CSAPGTSGSSSTDTQYF. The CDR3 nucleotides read TGCAGTGCTCCCGGGACTAGCGGATCGAGTAGCACAGATACGCAGTATTTT.

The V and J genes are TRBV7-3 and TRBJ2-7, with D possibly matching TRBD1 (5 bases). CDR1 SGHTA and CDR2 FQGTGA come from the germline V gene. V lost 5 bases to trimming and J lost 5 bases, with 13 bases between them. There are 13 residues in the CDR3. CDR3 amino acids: CASSRFLGDEQYF. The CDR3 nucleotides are TGTGCCAGCAGCCGATTTTTAGGGGACGAGCAGTACTTC.

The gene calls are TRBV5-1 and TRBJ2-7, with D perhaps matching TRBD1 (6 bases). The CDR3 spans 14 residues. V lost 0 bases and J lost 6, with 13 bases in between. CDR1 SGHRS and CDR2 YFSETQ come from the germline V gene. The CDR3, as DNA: TGCGCCAGCAGCTTGGTACAGGGAGTGGGCGAGCAGTACTTC. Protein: CASSLVQGVGEQYF.

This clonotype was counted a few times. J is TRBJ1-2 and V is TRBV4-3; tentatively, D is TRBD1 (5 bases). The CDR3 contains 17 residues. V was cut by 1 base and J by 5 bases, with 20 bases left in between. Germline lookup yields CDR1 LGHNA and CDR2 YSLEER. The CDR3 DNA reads TGCGCCAGCAGCCAAGTCTTGGGAGGGACGACGGATTATGGCTACACCTTC. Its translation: CASSQVLGGTTDYGYTF.

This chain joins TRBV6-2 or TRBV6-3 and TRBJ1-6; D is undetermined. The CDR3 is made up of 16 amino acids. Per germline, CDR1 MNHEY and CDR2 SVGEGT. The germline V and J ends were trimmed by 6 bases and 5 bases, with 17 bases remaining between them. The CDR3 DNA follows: TGTGCCAGCAGGGGCGACGGCGGCCCTAATAATTCACCCCTCCACTTT. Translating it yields CASRGDGGPNNSPLHF.

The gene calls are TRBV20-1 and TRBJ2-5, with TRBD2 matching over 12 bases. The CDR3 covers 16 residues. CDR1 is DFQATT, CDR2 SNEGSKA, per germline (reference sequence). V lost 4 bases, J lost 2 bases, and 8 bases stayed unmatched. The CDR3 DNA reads TGCAGTGCTAAACCAATCGGACTAGCGGGGCAAGAGACCCAGTACTTC. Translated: CSAKPIGLAGQETQYF.

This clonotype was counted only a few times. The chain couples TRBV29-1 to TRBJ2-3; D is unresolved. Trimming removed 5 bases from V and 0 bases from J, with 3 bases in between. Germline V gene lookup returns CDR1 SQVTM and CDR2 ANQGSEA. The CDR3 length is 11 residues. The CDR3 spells CSVTSTDTQYF. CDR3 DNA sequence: TGCAGCGTTACTAGCACAGATACGCAGTATTTT.

CDR3 protein: CAWSVPGHLPEAFF. Here the CDR3 DNA reads TGTGCCTGGAGTGTTCCGGGACATCTACCTGAAGCTTTCTTT. The V gene is TRBV30, the J gene TRBJ1-1; TRBD1 is a possible D gene (6 bases). V lost 0 bases and J 6 bases, leaving 14 bases between the germline ends. The germline V gene has CDR1 GTSNPN and CDR2 SVGIG (reference sequence). The CDR3 has 14 residues.

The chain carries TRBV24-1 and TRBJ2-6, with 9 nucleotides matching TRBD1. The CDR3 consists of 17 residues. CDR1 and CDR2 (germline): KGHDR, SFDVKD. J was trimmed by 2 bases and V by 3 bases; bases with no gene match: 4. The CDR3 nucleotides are TGTGCCACCAGTGATACTGACAGGGGGGCTGGGGCCAACGTCCTGACTTTC. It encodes CATSDTDRGAGANVLTF.